A single sample gave rise to the 19 T cell receptor beta chains below, sequenced in a study of T-cell memory formation after mild COVID-19. A single record per CDR3 protein comes from TCRdb applying MiXCR to the 5' RACE reads. The sample lists roughly 200,000 distinct CDR3 sequences, just over 9.5% occurring once. Sequences were obtained from PBMCs or a T cell subset sorted from them (not recorded which). These receptors were obtained from a young man who had mild COVID-19 (a few samples of this study predate the infection). Cell type and time point are not known.

The chain has TRBV11-2 and TRBJ2-5, with D perhaps matching TRBD1 (6 bases). The CDR3 totals 15 residues. Trimming stripped 4 bases from V and 5 bases from J, with 17 bases between. Germline V gene data show CDR1 as SGHAT and CDR2 as FQNNGV. The CDR3 DNA sequence: TGTGCCAGCAGCTCAACCGGGGACAAGTGGGAGACCCAGTACTTC. Translation: CASSSTGDKWETQYF.

J is TRBJ2-7 and V is TRBV27; D is possibly TRBD2 (7 bases). The germline V gene has CDR1 MNHEY and CDR2 SMNVEV (reference sequence). CDR3 size: 15 residues. The ends were cut back, 1 base at V and 3 bases at J, with 13 bases in the middle. CDR3 sequence (DNA): TGTGCCAGCAGTTTATGGGGGGGCTCTAACTACGAGCAGTACTTC. It encodes CASSLWGGSNYEQYF.

CDR3 residues: CASTGTLNTGELFF. DNA of the CDR3: TGCGCCAGCACTGGGACCTTGAACACCGGGGAGCTGTTTTTT. The genes are TRBV10-2 and TRBJ2-2; either TRBD1 or TRBD2 may supply D (5 bases each). There are 14 residues in the CDR3. V dropped 7 bases and J dropped 1 base, with 10 bases sitting between them. Germline V gene lookup returns CDR1 WSHSY and CDR2 SAAADI.

This clonotype was seen only a few times. V and J are TRBV3-1 and TRBJ1-1; no reliable D call. V dropped 4 bases and J dropped 3 bases, with 6 bases sitting between them. The CDR3 is 12 residues long. Germline-derived CDR1 and CDR2 are LGHDT and YNNKEL (reference sequence). CDR3: CASSLLDTEAFF. CDR3 nucleotides: TGTGCCAGCAGCCTCCTGGACACTGAAGCTTTCTTT.

This clonotype turned up a few times. The V and J genes are TRBV5-1 and TRBJ2-2; 13 nucleotides line up with TRBD2. CDR1 is SGHRS and CDR2 is YFSETQ in the germline V gene. This CDR3 comprises 19 residues. V was pared by 0 bases and J by 0 bases, with 5 bases of the junction left unmatched. CDR3 nucleotide sequence: TGCGCCAGCAGCTTGGTGGGACTAGCGGGGCCCCCGAACACCGGGGAGCTGTTTTTT. Its translation is CASSLVGLAGPPNTGELFF.

This clonotype was counted ten times or more. The chain recombines TRBV4-1 with TRBJ2-4; D is perhaps TRBD1 (5 bases). V shed 0 bases and J shed 13 bases, with 22 bases lying between them. CDR3 length: 16 amino acids. Looked up from germline, CDR1 is MGHRA and CDR2 is YSYEKL. The CDR3 nucleotides are TGCGCCAGCAGCCAAGATTTATCTGAACTCCCGAGGACACAGTACTTC. It codes for CASSQDLSELPRTQYF.

This clonotype was observed a few times. The rearrangement joins TRBV20-1 to TRBJ2-1; 9 nucleotides align to TRBD2. The length of the CDR3 is 14 residues. V dropped 2 bases and J dropped 10; count of bases not matched to a gene: 9. Germline V gene data show CDR1 as DFQATT and CDR2 as SNEGSKA (reference sequence). As DNA, the CDR3 is TGCAGTGCTAGACCCTGGACTAGCGTGGACGAGCAGTTCTTC. It codes for CSARPWTSVDEQFF.

The chain links TRBV20-1 to TRBJ2-3; 8 bases are shared with TRBD2. This CDR3 contains 15 residues. The V segment lost 6 bases and the J segment 6 bases; nucleotides outside the gene matches: 14. Looked up from germline, CDR1 is DFQATT and CDR2 is SNEGSKA (reference sequence). The CDR3 sequence is CSAPPGGGSSDTQYF. The DNA of the CDR3 is TGCAGTGCCCCACCCGGCGGGGGGTCATCGGATACGCAGTATTTT.

This clonotype was seen at least ten times. This chain joins TRBV6-2 or TRBV6-3 and TRBJ1-5; D not certain. V was trimmed by 2 bases and J by 0 bases, leaving 5 bases between them. This CDR3 is built from 14 residues. The V gene's germline CDR1 is MNHEY and CDR2 SVGEGT. The CDR3 region is CASSYGNSNQPQHF. The CDR3 nucleotides read TGTGCCAGCAGTTACGGAAATAGCAATCAGCCCCAGCATTTT.

The J gene is TRBJ2-1, the V gene TRBV28; D uncertain. Trimming stripped 2 bases from V and 5 bases from J, with 7 bases between. The CDR3 has 13 residues. Germline CDR1 is MDHEN and CDR2 is SYDVKM. CDR3 in DNA: TGTGCCAGCAGTTTACAGACCCACAATGAGCAGTTCTTC. It translates to CASSLQTHNEQFF. Complete variable domain (other parts from reference TRBV28 and TRBJ2-1): DVKVTQSSRYLVKRTGEKVFLECVQDMDHENMFWYRQDPGLGLRLIYFSYDVKMKEKGDIPEGYSVSREKKERFSLILESASTNQTSMYLCASSLQTHNEQFFGPGTRLTVL.

This clonotype turned up a few times. The V gene is TRBV24-1, the J gene TRBJ2-1; tentative D call: TRBD1 (6 bases). Germline CDR1 and CDR2: KGHDR and SFDVKD. V was shortened by 4 bases and J by 3 bases, with 9 bases between the two germline ends. This CDR3 has 14 residues. As DNA, the CDR3 is TGTGCCACCAGTGACCGGGGACACTACAATGAGCAGTTCTTC. It is translated as CATSDRGHYNEQFF.

J is TRBJ2-3 and V is TRBV30; D remains ambiguous. Trimming shortened V by 5 bases and J by 4 bases, and 16 bases separated the two germline ends. CDR1 and CDR2 from the germline V gene are GTSNPN and SVGIG (reference sequence). This CDR3 comprises 14 residues. CDR3 in DNA: TGTGCCTGGCGATTGGCGTACCCAGCAGATACGCAGTATTTT. Amino acids: CAWRLAYPADTQYF.

A word on this clonotype: One end of the junction is discordant with germline, which a read error may explain. The rearrangement uses TRBV15 and TRBJ2-1; 9 bases agree with TRBD2. The CDR3 is 18 residues long. Germline lookup yields CDR1 LNHNV and CDR2 YYDKDF (reference sequence). CDR3 region: CATSREGGGVSSYNEQLF. In nucleotides, the CDR3 is TGTGCCACCAGCAGAGAGGGCGGGGGGGTGAGCTCCTACAATGAGCAGTTATTC.

The chain employs TRBV28 and TRBJ2-5, with 7 nucleotides matching TRBD1. The CDR3 extends over 16 amino acids. Trimming removed 5 bases from V and 5 bases from J; junction bases left unmatched: 14. Germline loops: CDR1 MDHEN, CDR2 SYDVKM. This chain's CDR3 is CASSPLGTVLRETQYF. The CDR3 DNA is TGTGCCAGCAGTCCACTAGGGACAGTCCTGCGGGAGACCCAGTACTTC.

This clonotype was seen a few times. The chain couples TRBV7-8 to TRBJ2-7; D is undetermined. Trimming stripped 2 bases from V and 3 bases from J, with 14 bases between. CDR1 is SGHVS, CDR2 FQNEAQ, per germline. CDR3 size: 15 residues. The CDR3 region is CASSLIRHSNYEQYF. DNA for the CDR3: TGTGCCAGCAGCTTAATTCGGCACTCTAACTACGAGCAGTACTTC.

The chain carries TRBV5-1 and TRBJ1-1, with TRBD1 as a possible D gene (5 bases). Germline values: CDR1 SGHRS, CDR2 YFSETQ. Trimming shortened V by 4 bases and J by 6 bases, and 13 bases separated the two germline ends. The CDR3 is 13 amino acids. CDR3 sequence (DNA): TGCGCCAGCAGCCTAGGGACGTCGGCTGAAGCTTTCTTT. As protein: CASSLGTSAEAFF.

This chain connects TRBV6-5 to TRBJ2-2; D possibly matches TRBD1 or TRBD2 (7 bases each). Germline CDR1 MNHEY, CDR2 SVGAGI. This CDR3 has 16 residues. V was pared by 5 bases and J by 4 bases, with 17 bases between. The chain's CDR3 is CASSPPGGAGTGELFF. CDR3 sequence (DNA): TGTGCCAGCAGTCCCCCAGGGGGGGCGGGCACCGGGGAGCTGTTTTTT.

This clonotype was picked up a small number of times. V is TRBV13 and J is TRBJ2-7, with D hard to call. In germline, CDR1 is PRHDT, CDR2 FYEKMQ (reference sequence). Trimming pared 5 bases from V and 0 bases from J, leaving 14 bases between. The CDR3 is 15 amino acids. For the CDR3, the DNA is TGTGCCAGCAGCCGCACTGGGCGAGTCTCCTACGAGCAGTACTTC. Encoded protein: CASSRTGRVSYEQYF.

This clonotype was observed a few times. The V and J genes are TRBV20-1 and TRBJ1-2; 7 positions match TRBD1. Trimming took 4 bases from V and 4 from J; bases not matched to a gene: 12. The CDR3 has 15 amino acids. The germline gives CDR1 DFQATT, CDR2 SNEGSKA (reference sequence). The CDR3: CSAKAQTGWGYGYTF. For the CDR3, the DNA is TGCAGTGCTAAGGCACAGACAGGGTGGGGCTATGGCTACACCTTC.